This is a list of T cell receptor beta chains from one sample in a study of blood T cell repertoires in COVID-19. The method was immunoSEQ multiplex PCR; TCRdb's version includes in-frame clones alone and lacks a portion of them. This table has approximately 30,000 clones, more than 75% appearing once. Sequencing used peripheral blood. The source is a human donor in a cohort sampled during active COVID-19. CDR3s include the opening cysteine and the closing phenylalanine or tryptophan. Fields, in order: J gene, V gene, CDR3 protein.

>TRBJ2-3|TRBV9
CASSVIGGGTDTQYF
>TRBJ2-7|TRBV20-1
CSAIQGYEQYF
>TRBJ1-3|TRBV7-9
CASSPRQGALGNTIYF
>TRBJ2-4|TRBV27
CASPKCRGLAKNIQYF
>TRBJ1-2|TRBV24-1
CATSDLLGYTF
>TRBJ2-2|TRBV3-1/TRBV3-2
CASSHRASGELFF
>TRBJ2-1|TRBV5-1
CASSFGQGSGVRGNEQFF
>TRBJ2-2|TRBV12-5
CASAPQGATGELFF
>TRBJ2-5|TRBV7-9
CASSFGSGGAQETQYF
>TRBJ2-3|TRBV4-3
CASSQGRQGGTDTQYF
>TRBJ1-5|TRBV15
CATSRDGQVRGLQHF
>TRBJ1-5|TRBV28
CASSLWRNQPQHF
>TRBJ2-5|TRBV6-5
CASVPTGGWETQYF
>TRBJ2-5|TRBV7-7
CASSLGGGTGGKETQYF
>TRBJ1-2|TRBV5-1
CASSLETGTGYTF
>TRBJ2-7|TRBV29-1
CSVERTGASYEQYF
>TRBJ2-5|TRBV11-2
CASSLQTVGGRETQYF
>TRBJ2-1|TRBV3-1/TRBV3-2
CASSQSVAGGPDEQFF
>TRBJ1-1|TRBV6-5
CASSYSMGVNTEAFF
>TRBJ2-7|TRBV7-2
CASRRTGDYEQYF
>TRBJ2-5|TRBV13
CASSLTAGARQETQYF
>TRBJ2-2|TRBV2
CASRATATGELFF
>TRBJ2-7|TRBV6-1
CASSEGIPGTRGYEQYF
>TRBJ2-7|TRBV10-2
CASSRQGDSYEQYF
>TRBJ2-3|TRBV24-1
CATSDNSGGSDTQYF
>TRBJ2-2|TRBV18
CASSPNRGRFMTGELFF
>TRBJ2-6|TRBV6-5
CASSRVSSGANVLTF